Reported below is one TCR beta chain. The antigen remains undetermined. For the second PCR, which ran for roughly 6 to 12 cycles, a sample-barcoded 5' primer and a J-beta primer mix were used. Tagging of each cDNA molecule was performed by a template-switch adaptor with 12 random nucleotides. TCRdb fed the 5' RACE reads into MiXCR, producing one record per CDR3 protein. The profile covers around 800,000 distinct CDR3 sequences, with about 55% appearing a single time and about 42% taken by the ten largest. This record comes from a study of blood T cells in healthy people across ages. Study conclusions and caveats: Diversity of TCR beta per million T cells declined in a roughly linear way with age. Researchers said unsorted PBMCs prevented a conclusive naive versus antigen-experienced comparison.

Germline CDR1 and CDR2: MNHNS and SASEGT. CDR3 length: 15 amino acids. The trim removed 0 bases at V and 1 base at J, leaving 2 bases unmatched. The source of this sequence is a man older than 75 in good health. Sequencing was carried out using blood. This chain links TRBV6-1 with TRBJ2-5; 7 nucleotides align to TRBD1. The CDR3 DNA reads as TGTGCCAGCAGTGAAGCGACAGGGCCCCAAGAGACCCAGTACTTC. It encodes CASSEATGPQETQYF.